The sequence of this TCR beta chain was determined in a study of blood T cell repertoires in COVID-19. Study information: The United States, Italy and Spain supplied acute and convalescent COVID-19 samples.

This table comes from immunoSEQ multiplex PCR, and its TCRdb copy is limited to in-frame clones, with some not included. The sample has roughly 200,000 clones, around 87% seen once. Germline V gene data show CDR1 as MNHEY and CDR2 as SVGAGI. V dropped 6 bases and J dropped 5; count of bases not matched to a gene: 8. This CDR3 is built from 15 residues. The genes are TRBV6-5 and TRBJ2-7; TRBD1 agrees at 12 bases. The clonotype originates from a woman between 45 and 60 years old with COVID-19, enrolled during active disease. The source material was peripheral blood. The CDR3 nucleotides read TGTGCCAGCAGCGCGACTGGGACAGGGGGCGACGAGCAGTACTTC. Translating it yields CASSATGTGGDEQYF.